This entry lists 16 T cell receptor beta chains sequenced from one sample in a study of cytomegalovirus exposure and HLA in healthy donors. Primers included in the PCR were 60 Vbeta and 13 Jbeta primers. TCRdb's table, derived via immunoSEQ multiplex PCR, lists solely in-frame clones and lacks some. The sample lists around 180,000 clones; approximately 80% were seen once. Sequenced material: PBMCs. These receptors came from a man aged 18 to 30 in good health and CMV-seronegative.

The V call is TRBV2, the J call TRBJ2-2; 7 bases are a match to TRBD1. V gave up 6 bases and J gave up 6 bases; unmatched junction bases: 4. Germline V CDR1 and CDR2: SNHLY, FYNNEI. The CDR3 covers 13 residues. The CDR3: CASSRQGPGELFF. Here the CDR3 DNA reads TGTGCCAGCAGCAGACAGGGTCCCGGGGAGCTGTTTTTT.

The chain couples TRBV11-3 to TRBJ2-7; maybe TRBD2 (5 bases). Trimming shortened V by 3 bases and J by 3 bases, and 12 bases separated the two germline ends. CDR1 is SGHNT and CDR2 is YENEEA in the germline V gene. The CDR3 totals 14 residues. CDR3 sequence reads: CASSFTGVGYEQYF. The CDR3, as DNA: TGTGCCAGCAGCTTCACCGGGGTTGGCTACGAGCAGTACTTC. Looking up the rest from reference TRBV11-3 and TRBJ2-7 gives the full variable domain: EAGVVQSPRYKIIEKKQPVAFWCNPISGHNTLYWYLQNLGQGPELLIRYENEEAVDDSQLPKDRFSAERLKGVDSTLKIQPAELGDSAVYLCASSFTGVGYEQYFGPGTRLTVT.

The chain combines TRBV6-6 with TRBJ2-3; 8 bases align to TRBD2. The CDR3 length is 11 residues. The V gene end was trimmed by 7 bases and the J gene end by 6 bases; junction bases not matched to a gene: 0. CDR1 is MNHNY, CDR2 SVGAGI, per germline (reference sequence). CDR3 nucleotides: TGTGCCAGCACGGGGGGGGATACGCAGTATTTT. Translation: CASTGGDTQYF.

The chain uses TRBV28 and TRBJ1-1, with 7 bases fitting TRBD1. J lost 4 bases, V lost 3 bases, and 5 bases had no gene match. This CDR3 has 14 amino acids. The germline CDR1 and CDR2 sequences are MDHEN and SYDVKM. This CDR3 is CASSFRQGFTEAFF. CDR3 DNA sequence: TGTGCCAGCAGTTTCAGACAGGGCTTCACTGAAGCTTTCTTT.

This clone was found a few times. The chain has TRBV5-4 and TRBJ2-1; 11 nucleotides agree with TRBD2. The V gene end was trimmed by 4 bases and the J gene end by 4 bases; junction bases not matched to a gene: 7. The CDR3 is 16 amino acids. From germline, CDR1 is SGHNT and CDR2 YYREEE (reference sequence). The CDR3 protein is CASSNSGRDPYNEQFF. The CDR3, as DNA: TGTGCCAGCAGCAATAGCGGGAGGGATCCTTACAATGAGCAGTTCTTC.

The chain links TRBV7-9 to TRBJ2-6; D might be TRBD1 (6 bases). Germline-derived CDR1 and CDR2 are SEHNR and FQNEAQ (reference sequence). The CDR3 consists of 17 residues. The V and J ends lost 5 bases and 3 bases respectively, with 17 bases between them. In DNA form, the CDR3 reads TGTGCCAGCAGCCCGCGAATTACAGGGAGTGGGGCCAACGTCCTGACTTTC. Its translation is CASSPRITGSGANVLTF.

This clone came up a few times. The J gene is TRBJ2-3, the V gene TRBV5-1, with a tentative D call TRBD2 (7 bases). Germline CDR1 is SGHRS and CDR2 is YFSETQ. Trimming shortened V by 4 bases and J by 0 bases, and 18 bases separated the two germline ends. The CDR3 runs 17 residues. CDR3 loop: CASSGTGGRSSTDTQYF. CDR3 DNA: TGCGCCAGCAGCGGGACGGGGGGCCGTTCTAGCACAGATACGCAGTATTTT.

The chain's CDR3 is CASLEGLAGDTQYF. The DNA for the CDR3 is TGTGCCAGCCTCGAAGGACTAGCGGGAGATACGCAGTATTTT. V is TRBV5-5 and J is TRBJ2-3; 11 bases match TRBD2. CDR3 size: 14 residues. The V gene end was trimmed by 7 bases and the J gene end by 5 bases; junction bases not matched to a gene: 6. CDR1 SGHKS and CDR2 YYEKEE come from the germline V gene (reference sequence).

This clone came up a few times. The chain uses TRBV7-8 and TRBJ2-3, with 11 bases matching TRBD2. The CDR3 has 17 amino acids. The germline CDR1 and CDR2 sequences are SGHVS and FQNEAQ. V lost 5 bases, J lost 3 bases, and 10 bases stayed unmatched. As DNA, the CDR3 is TGTGCCAGCAGCCCCCTCGACCTAGCGGGGGGAACAGATACGCAGTATTTT. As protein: CASSPLDLAGGTDTQYF.

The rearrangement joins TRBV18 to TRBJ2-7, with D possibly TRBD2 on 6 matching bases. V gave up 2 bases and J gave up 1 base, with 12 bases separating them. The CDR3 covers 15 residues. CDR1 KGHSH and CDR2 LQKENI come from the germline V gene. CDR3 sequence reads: CASSPSNRGSYEQYF. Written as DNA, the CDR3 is TGTGCCAGCTCACCATCAAATCGGGGGTCCTACGAGCAGTACTTC.

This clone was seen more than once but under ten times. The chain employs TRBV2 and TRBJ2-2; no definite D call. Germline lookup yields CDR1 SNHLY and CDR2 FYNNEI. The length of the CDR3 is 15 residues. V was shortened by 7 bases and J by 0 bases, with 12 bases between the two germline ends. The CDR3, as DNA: TGTGCCAGCATTGGGCCAGCCTCGAACACCGGGGAGCTGTTTTTT. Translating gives CASIGPASNTGELFF.

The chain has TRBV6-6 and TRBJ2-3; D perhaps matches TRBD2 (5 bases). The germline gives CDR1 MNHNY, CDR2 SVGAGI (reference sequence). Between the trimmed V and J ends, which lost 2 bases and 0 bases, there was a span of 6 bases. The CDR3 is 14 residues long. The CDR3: CASSYGGSTDTQYF. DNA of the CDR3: TGTGCCAGCAGTTACGGAGGTAGCACAGATACGCAGTATTTT.

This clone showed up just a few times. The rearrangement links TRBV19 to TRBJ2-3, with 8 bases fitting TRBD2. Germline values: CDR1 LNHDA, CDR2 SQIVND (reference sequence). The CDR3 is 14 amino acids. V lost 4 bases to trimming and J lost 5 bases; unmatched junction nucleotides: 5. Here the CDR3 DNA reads TGTGCCAGTAGTAGCGGGGGGTATTTAGATACGCAGTATTTT. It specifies CASSSGGYLDTQYF.

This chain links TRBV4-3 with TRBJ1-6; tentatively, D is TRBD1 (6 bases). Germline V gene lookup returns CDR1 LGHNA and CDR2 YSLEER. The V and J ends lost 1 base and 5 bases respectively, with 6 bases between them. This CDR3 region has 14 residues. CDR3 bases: TGCGCCAGCAGCCAAGCAGGGGATAATTCACCCCTCCACTTT. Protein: CASSQAGDNSPLHF.

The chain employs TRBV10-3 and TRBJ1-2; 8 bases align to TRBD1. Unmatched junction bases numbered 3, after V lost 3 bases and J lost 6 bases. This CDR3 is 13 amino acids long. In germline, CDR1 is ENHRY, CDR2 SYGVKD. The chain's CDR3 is CAISEWTGNGYTF. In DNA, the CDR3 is TGTGCCATCAGTGAATGGACAGGGAATGGCTACACCTTC.

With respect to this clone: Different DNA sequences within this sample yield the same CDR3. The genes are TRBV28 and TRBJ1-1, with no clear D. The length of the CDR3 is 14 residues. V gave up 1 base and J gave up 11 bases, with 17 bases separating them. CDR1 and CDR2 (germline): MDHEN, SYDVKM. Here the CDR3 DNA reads TGTGCCAGCAGTTTATCGGAGACTGGGAGAGAGGCTTTCTTT. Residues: CASSLSETGREAFF.